This T cell receptor beta chain was identified during a study of blood T cell repertoires in COVID-19. Whole-study context: Collection of acute and convalescent COVID-19 samples took place in the United States, Italy and Spain. Sample material is recorded as cDNA or gDNA derived from T cells, B-cell-depleted T cells, or PBMCs.

A Seattle source enrolled patients during active infection and followed them longitudinally. Germline lookup yields CDR1 MNHEY and CDR2 SVGAGI. The CDR3 covers 14 residues. V dropped 4 bases and J dropped 0 bases, with 7 bases sitting between them. Per the study methods: Reference gene primers were amplified, and this amplification served to estimate nucleated cell counts. TCRdb's copy holds only in-frame clones and misses some; the assay was immunoSEQ multiplex PCR. V and J calls and clone size are given by that table; D and trimming were obtained from the DNA. The table lists approximately 200,000 clones, under 90% of them singletons.

V gene TRBV6-5 combines with J gene TRBJ1-3; D remains unclear. This receptor was obtained from a woman of 80 years or more with COVID-19, enrolled during active disease. Sequenced sample: peripheral blood. The CDR3 region is CASSSQSSGNTIYF. CDR3 in DNA: TGTGCCAGCAGTTCGCAGTCCTCTGGAAACACCATATATTTT.